What follows are 8 T cell receptor beta chains derived from one specimen sequenced in a study of T-cell reconstitution after alpha-beta-depleted transplantation in children. Unique molecular identifiers were used to barcode this TCRbeta library. Via MiXCR, TCRdb re-called the PCR reads, giving one row per CDR3 protein. Of under 850,000 distinct CDR3 sequences in the sample, about 12% are singletons; the top ten hold around 0.76%. This specimen consisted of PBMCs, obtained before TCRalphabeta/CD19-depleted stem cell transplant. These receptors came from a girl aged 2 to 9 with congenital amegakaryocytic thrombocytopenia, due to receive a stem cell transplant.

This clonotype was seen repeatedly, ten times or more. As DNA, the CDR3 is TGCAGTGCTAGAGATCAGAGTAGTAGGCGAATGGGCCTCTCCTACGAGCAGTACTTC. Protein sequence: CSARDQSSRRMGLSYEQYF. This chain links TRBV20-1 with TRBJ2-7; D is unresolved. The V and J ends lost 0 bases and 0 bases respectively, with 24 bases between them. The CDR3 sequence is 19 residues long. CDR1 and CDR2 (germline): DFQATT, SNEGSKA (reference sequence).

Many counts were recorded for this clonotype. The rearrangement uses TRBV5-5 and TRBJ1-4; tentative D call: TRBD1 (5 bases). Germline V gene lookup returns CDR1 SGHKS and CDR2 YYEKEE (reference sequence). This CDR3 has 15 residues. V gave up 4 bases and J gave up 5 bases, with 15 bases separating them. CDR3 loop: CASSPLWGKNEKLFF. The CDR3 coding sequence is TGTGCCAGCAGCCCGCTGTGGGGGAAGAATGAAAAACTGTTTTTT.

Only a few counts were recorded for this clonotype. The chain couples TRBV4-1 to TRBJ2-1; 11 nucleotides line up with TRBD2. CDR3 length: 16 residues. Trimming took 6 bases from V and 4 from J; bases not matched to a gene: 8. The germline V gene encodes CDR1 MGHRA and CDR2 YSYEKL. CDR3 in DNA: TGCGCCAGCAGGAGTACTAGCGGGGGCTTTTACAATGAGCAGTTCTTC. This encodes CASRSTSGGFYNEQFF.

The gene calls are TRBV7-6 and TRBJ1-1; D gene unclear. The germline CDR1 and CDR2 sequences are SGHVS and FNYEAQ. This CDR3 has 15 residues. V lost 0 bases, J lost 4 bases, and 12 bases lay in between. The CDR3, as DNA: TGTGCCAGCAGCTTAGCTCTCGGCAGTGGCACTGAAGCTTTCTTT. It is translated as CASSLALGSGTEAFF.

The J gene is TRBJ1-2, the V gene TRBV7-9, with 7 nucleotides matching TRBD1. Germline V lookup: CDR1 SEHNR, CDR2 FQNEAQ (reference sequence). The junction had 4 bases not matched to a gene; V was cut back by 3 bases and J by 6 bases. The CDR3 loop spans 13 amino acids. For the CDR3, the DNA is TGTGCCAGCAGCTTCCTAGGGGGCGATGGCTACACCTTC. This translates into CASSFLGGDGYTF.

This clonotype was detected many times. The chain employs TRBV7-8 and TRBJ2-7; 9 nucleotides agree with TRBD1. This CDR3 contains 14 residues. CDR1 SGHVS and CDR2 FQNEAQ come from the germline V gene. Trimming took 3 bases from V and 5 from J; bases not matched to a gene: 5. CDR3 amino acids: CASSFLTGGDEQYF. The CDR3 nucleotides read TGTGCCAGCAGCTTCCTGACAGGGGGAGACGAGCAGTACTTC.

To note about this clonotype: A much larger clone lies a single base off, so this may be a read error. The V call is TRBV20-1, the J call TRBJ1-5, with D maybe TRBD1 (6 bases). CDR3 length: 17 residues. The V gene's germline CDR1 is DFQATT and CDR2 SNEGSKA (reference sequence). This chain's CDR3 is CCASVLGQTFSNQPQHF. The CDR3 nucleotides read TGCTGTGCTAGCGTGCTCGGACAGACATTTAGCAATCAGCCCCAGCATTTT.

This clonotype showed up many times. The CDR3 DNA reads as TGTGCCAGCAGCTTGCCCCTCACGACCAATCAGCCCCAGCATTTT. Its translation is CASSLPLTTNQPQHF. The J gene is TRBJ1-5, the V gene TRBV7-2; D remains unclear. Germline V gives CDR1 SGHTA, CDR2 FQGNSA. The germline V and J ends were trimmed by 3 bases and 3 bases, with 12 bases remaining between them. The CDR3 has 15 residues.